This T cell receptor beta chain was profiled in a study of control samples from healthy donors and cancer patients. This CDR3 contains 14 residues. V was trimmed by 2 bases and J by 4 bases, leaving 11 bases between them. CDR1 is MNHNS and CDR2 is SASEGT in the germline V gene. Only in-frame clones appear in the TCRdb table, and some are missing; sequencing was by immunoSEQ multiplex PCR. The top ten clones hold around 3% of a sample with 80,000 to 100,000 clones, more than 90% of them seen once. The sample was blood. The rearrangement uses TRBV6-1 and TRBJ1-2, with D unresolved. The TCR sequence derives from a human donor in good health. The donor label of this sample is uncertain. The CDR3 DNA follows: TGTGCCAGCAGTGAACTGGGGTTAGGCTATGGCTACACCTTC. It specifies CASSELGLGYGYTF.